This T cell receptor beta chain was recovered during a study of beta chain features in type 1 diabetes. Turning to the study itself: Healthy donors and patients had similar age, gender and cell yields. Notes on the study in general: Researchers report that Type 1 diabetes patients had moderately but significantly shorter TCRB CDR3s across all four CD4+ subsets. Equally in patients and controls, shorter templates might have been favored by PCR. Diminished insertions and augmented deletions at VDJ junctions characterized type 1 diabetes patients.

This clone showed up just a few times. Its antigen is still unknown. The V segment lost 0 bases and the J segment 10 bases; nucleotides outside the gene matches: 5. CDR3 length: 14 amino acids. Germline assignment: CDR1 MGHRA and CDR2 YSYEKL. What was sequenced were expressed TCRB transcripts, since all of the isolated RNA had been reverse transcribed. The protocol was immunoSEQ multiplex PCR, while the TCRdb copy is restricted to in-frame clones and leaves out a portion. The sample yields about 340,000 clones, roughly 9% seen once. CD4+ naive, central memory, regulatory and stem cell-like memory subsets were isolated by sorting on CD45RO/CCR7/CD25/CD127/CD95/CD27.

Specimen: central memory CD4+ T cells from blood. The chain is built from TRBV4-1 and TRBJ2-1; 8 positions match TRBD1. The source of this sequence is a young man with type 1 diabetes. CDR3 coding DNA: TGCGCCAGCAGCCAAGACAGGGGGCATTGGGAGCAGTTCTTC. Protein: CASSQDRGHWEQFF.